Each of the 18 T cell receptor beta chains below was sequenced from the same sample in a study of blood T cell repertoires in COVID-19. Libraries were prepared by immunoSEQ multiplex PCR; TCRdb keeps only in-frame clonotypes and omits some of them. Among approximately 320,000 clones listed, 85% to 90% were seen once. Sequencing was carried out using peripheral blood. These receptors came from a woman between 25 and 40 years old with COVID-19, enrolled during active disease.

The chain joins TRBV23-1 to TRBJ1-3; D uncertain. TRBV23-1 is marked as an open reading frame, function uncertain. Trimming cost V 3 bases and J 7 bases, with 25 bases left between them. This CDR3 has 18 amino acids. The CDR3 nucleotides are TGCGCCAGCAGTCACCTCGTTAGTGTGGAGGGCAACTGGAACACCATATATTTT. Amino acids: CASSHLVSVEGNWNTIYF.

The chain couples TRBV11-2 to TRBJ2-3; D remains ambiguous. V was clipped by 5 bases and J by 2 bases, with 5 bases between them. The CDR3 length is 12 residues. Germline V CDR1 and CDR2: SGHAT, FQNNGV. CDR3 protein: CASSLITDTQYF. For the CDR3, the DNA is TGTGCCAGCAGCCTAATCACAGATACGCAGTATTTT. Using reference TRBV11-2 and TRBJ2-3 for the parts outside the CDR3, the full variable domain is EAGVAQSPRYKIIEKRQSVAFWCNPISGHATLYWYQQILGQGPKLLIQFQNNGVVDDSQLPKDRFSAERLKGVDSTLKIQPAKLEDSAVYLCASSLITDTQYFGPGTRLTVL.

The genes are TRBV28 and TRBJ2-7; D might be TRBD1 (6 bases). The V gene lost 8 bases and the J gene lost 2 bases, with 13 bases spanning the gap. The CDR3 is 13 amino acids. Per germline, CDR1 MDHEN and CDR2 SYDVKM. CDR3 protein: CASRYQGTYEQYF. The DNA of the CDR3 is TGTGCCAGCCGTTACCAGGGGACCTACGAGCAGTACTTC.

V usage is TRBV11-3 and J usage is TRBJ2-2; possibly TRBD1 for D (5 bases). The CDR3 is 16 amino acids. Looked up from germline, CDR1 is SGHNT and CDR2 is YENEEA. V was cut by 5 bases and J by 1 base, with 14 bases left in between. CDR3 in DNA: TGTGCCAGCAGCCCCCACCCCGGACAGAACACCGGGGAGCTGTTTTTT. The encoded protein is CASSPHPGQNTGELFF. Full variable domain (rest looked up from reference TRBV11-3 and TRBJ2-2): EAGVVQSPRYKIIEKKQPVAFWCNPISGHNTLYWYLQNLGQGPELLIRYENEEAVDDSQLPKDRFSAERLKGVDSTLKIQPAELGDSAVYLCASSPHPGQNTGELFFGEGSRLTVL.

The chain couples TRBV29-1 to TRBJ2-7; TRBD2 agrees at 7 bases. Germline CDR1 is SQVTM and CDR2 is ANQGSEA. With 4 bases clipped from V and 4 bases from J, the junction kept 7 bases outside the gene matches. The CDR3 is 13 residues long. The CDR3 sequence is CSVGAAGVYEQYF. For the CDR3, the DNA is TGCAGCGTTGGAGCCGCGGGGGTGTACGAGCAGTACTTC.

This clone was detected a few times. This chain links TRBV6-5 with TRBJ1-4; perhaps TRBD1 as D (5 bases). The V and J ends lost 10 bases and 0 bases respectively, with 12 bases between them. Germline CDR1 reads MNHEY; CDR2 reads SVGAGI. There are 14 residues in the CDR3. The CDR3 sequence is CATRDSTTNEKLFF. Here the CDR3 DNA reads TGTGCCACCCGGGACTCAACAACTAATGAAAAACTGTTTTTT.

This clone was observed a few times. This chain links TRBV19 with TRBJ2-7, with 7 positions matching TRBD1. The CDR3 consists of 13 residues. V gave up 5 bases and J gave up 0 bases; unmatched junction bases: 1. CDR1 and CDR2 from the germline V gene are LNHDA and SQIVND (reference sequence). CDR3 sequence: CASSGTASYEQYF. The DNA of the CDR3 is TGTGCCAGTAGTGGGACAGCCTCCTACGAGCAGTACTTC.

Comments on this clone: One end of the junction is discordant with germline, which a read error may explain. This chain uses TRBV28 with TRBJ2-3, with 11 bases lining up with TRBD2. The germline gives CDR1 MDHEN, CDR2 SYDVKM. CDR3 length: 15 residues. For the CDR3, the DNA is TGTGCCAGCACTTTAGCGGGGGGGACGGGAGATACGCAGTATTTT. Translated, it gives CASTLAGGTGDTQYF.

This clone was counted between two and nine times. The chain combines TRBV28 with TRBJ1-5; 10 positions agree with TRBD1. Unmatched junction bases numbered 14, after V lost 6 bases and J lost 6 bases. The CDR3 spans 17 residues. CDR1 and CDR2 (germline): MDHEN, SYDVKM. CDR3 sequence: CASSLRIGTGESQPQHF. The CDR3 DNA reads TGTGCCAGCAGCCTGAGAATAGGGACAGGGGAGTCTCAGCCCCAGCATTTT. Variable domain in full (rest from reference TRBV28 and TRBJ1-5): DVKVTQSSRYLVKRTGEKVFLECVQDMDHENMFWYRQDPGLGLRLIYFSYDVKMKEKGDIPEGYSVSREKKERFSLILESASTNQTSMYLCASSLRIGTGESQPQHFGDGTRLSIL.

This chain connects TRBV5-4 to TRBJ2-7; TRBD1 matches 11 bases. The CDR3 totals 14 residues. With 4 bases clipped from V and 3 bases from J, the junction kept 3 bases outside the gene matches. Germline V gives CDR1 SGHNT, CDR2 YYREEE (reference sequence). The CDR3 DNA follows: TGTGCCAGCAGCCCCGGGACAGGGGGCTACGAGCAGTACTTC. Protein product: CASSPGTGGYEQYF.

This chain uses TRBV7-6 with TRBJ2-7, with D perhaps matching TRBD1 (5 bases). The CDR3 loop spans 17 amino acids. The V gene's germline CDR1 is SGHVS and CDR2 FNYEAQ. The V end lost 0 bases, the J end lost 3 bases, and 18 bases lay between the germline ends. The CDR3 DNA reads TGTGCCAGCAGCTTAGCAATGGGGCCCACCCCCTACTACGAGCAGTACTTC. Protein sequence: CASSLAMGPTPYYEQYF.

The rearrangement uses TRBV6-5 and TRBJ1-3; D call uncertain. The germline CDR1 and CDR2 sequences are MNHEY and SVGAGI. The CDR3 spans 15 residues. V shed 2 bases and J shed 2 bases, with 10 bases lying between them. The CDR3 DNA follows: TGTGCCAGCAGTTACCGGCCGCGGGCTGGAAACACCATATATTTT. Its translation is CASSYRPRAGNTIYF.

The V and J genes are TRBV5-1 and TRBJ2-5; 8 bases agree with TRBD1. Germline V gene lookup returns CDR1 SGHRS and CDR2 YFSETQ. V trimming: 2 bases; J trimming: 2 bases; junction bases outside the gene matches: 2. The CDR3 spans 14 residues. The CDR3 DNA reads TGCGCCAGCAGCTTATGGACAGGGCAAGAGACCCAGTACTTC. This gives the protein CASSLWTGQETQYF.

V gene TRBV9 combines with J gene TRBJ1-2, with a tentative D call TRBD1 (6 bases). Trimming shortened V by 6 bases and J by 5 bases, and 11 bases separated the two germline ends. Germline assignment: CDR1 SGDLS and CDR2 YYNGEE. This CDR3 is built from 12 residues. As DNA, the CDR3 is TGTGCCAGCAACCTACAGGGATATGGCTACACCTTC. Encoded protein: CASNLQGYGYTF. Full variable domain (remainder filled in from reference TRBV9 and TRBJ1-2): DSGVTQTPKHLITATGQRVTLRCSPRSGDLSVYWYQQSLDQGLQFLIQYYNGEERAKGNILERFSAQQFPDLHSELNLSSLELGDSALYFCASNLQGYGYTFGSGTRLTVV.

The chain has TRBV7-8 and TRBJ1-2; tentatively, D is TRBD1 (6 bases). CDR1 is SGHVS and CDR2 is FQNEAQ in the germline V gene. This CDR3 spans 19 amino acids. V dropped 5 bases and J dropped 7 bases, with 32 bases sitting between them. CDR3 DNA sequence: TGTGCCAGCAGCCCATTCCCGATCGGACAGCAAGTCGGCAGGTTTGGCTACACCTTC. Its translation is CASSPFPIGQQVGRFGYTF. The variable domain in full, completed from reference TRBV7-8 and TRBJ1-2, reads GAGVSQSPRYKVAKRGQDVALRCDPISGHVSLFWYQQALGQGPEFLTYFQNEAQLDKSGLPSDRFFAERPEGSVSTLKIQRTQQEDSAVYLCASSPFPIGQQVGRFGYTFGSGTRLTVV.

The CDR3 DNA reads TGTGCCAGCAGTCCGGCCCATTCCGGGACAGGGGCGATAATTGGGCAGTTCTTC. Translated, it gives CASSPAHSGTGAIIGQFF. This chain joins TRBV6-4 and TRBJ2-1; 10 nucleotides agree with TRBD1. V gave up 5 bases and J gave up 12 bases; unmatched junction bases: 22. CDR3 length: 18 residues. CDR1 and CDR2 (germline): MRHNA, SNTAGT.

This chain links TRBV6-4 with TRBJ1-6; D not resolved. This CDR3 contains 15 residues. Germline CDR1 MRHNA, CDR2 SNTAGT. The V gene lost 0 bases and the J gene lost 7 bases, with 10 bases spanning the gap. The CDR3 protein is CASSDSSSGNSPLHF. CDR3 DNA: TGTGCCAGCAGTGACTCGTCCAGCGGGAATTCACCCCTCCACTTT.

The CDR3 loop reads CASSLQGAETQYF. The CDR3 DNA reads TGTGCCAGCAGCTTGCAGGGGGCGGAGACCCAGTACTTC. The rearrangement links TRBV5-4 to TRBJ2-5; 8 bases match TRBD1. The V segment lost 1 base and the J segment 5 bases; nucleotides outside the gene matches: 1. Per germline, CDR1 SGHNT and CDR2 YYREEE (reference sequence). The CDR3 consists of 13 residues. Filled out from reference TRBV5-4 and TRBJ2-5, the complete variable domain reads ETGVTQSPTHLIKTRGQQVTLRCSSQSGHNTVSWYQQALGQGPQFIFQYYREEENGRGNFPPRFSGLQFPNYSSELNVNALELDDSALYLCASSLQGAETQYFGPGTRLLVL.